The rows below give T cell receptor beta chains drawn from one sample of a study of blood T cell repertoires in COVID-19. Sequencing was performed with immunoSEQ multiplex PCR; in TCRdb, only in-frame clones are kept and a portion is missing. The data contain 65,000 to 85,000 clones, around 74% of them singletons. The sequencing sample was made of peripheral blood. These receptors came from a woman older than 75 with active or convalescent COVID-19. Both conserved end residues are part of each CDR3. The D gene is left open where the match is weak. Only part of the rows carry a size: once, few, many, or a class if the clone is expanded.

size: NA
J: TRBJ2-2
V: TRBV2
D: NA
CDR3: CASSFSPNTGELFF
DNA: TGTGCCAGCAGTTTCAGTCCGAACACCGGGGAGCTGTTTTTT

size: NA
J: TRBJ2-2
V: TRBV18
D: NA
CDR3: CASSPRPAGNTGELFF
DNA: TGTGCCAGCTCACCACGCCCAGCGGGCAACACCGGGGAGCTGTTTTTT

size: many
J: TRBJ2-1
V: TRBV6-6
D: TRBD2
CDR3: CATDSGRLYNEQFF
DNA: TGTGCCACCGACAGCGGGAGACTCTACAATGAGCAGTTCTTC

size: NA
J: TRBJ2-7
V: TRBV18
D: TRBD1
CDR3: CASSPPGQAYARQYF
DNA: TGTGCCAGCTCACCCCCGGGACAGGCGTACGCGAGGCAGTACTTC

size: NA
J: TRBJ2-7
V: TRBV7-3
D: TRBD1
CDR3: CASSLTAGGIYEQYF
DNA: TGTGCCAGCAGCTTAACGGCAGGGGGCATATACGAGCAGTACTTC

size: NA
J: TRBJ2-2
V: TRBV24-1
D: TRBD1
CDR3: CATSDSLGAGTGANTGELFF
DNA: TGTGCCACCAGTGATTCACTCGGGGCCGGGACAGGGGCGAACACCGGGGAGCTGTTTTTT

size: NA
J: TRBJ2-2
V: TRBV5-1
D: NA
CDR3: CASSLALSGTGELFF
DNA: TGCGCCAGCAGCTTGGCCCTGTCGGGGACCGGGGAGCTGTTTTTT

size: NA
J: TRBJ2-3
V: TRBV3-1/TRBV3-2
D: NA
CDR3: CASSRRTDGINTDTQYF
DNA: TGTGCCAGCAGCCGACGGACGGACGGGATTAACACAGATACGCAGTATTTT

size: NA
J: TRBJ2-7
V: TRBV20-1
D: NA
CDR3: CSASGSGYEQYF
DNA: TGCAGTGCTAGTGGCTCGGGGTACGAGCAGTACTTC

size: NA
J: TRBJ2-3
V: TRBV27
D: TRBD2
CDR3: CASSLSGTRGRPDTQYF
DNA: TGTGCCAGCAGTTTATCCGGGACTAGAGGGAGGCCAGATACGCAGTATTTT

size: NA
J: TRBJ2-4
V: TRBV3-1/TRBV3-2
D: NA
CDR3: CASSQEWQKIAKNIQYF
DNA: TGTGCCAGCAGCCAAGAGTGGCAAAAAATAGCCAAAAACATTCAGTACTTC